This TCR beta chain was observed in a study of blood T cell repertoires in COVID-19. Only in-frame clones appear in the TCRdb table, and some are missing; sequencing was by immunoSEQ multiplex PCR. Here the sample spans fewer than 350,000 clones, just over 90% being singletons. The study recruited people aged roughly 18 to 95 years across approximately 25 US areas. Per the germline V gene, CDR1 is MDHEN and CDR2 is SYDVKM. The J segment lost 4 bases and the V segment lost 7 bases, leaving 11 bases of the junction unmatched. There are 15 residues in the CDR3. Sequencing was performed on PBMCs or T cells enriched from blood (not recorded which). This receptor was obtained from a woman aged 35 to 49 with acute COVID-19. This sequence joins TRBV28 and TRBJ2-7, with 9 bases fitting TRBD2. The DNA for the CDR3 is TGTGCCAGCACCCCAGGGGCTAGCGGGGTTTACGAGCAGTACTTC. Translated: CASTPGASGVYEQYF.